The rows below give T cell receptor beta chains drawn from one sample of a study of beta chain features in type 1 diabetes. Some clones are missing from TCRdb's copy, which holds only in-frame ones; the method was immunoSEQ multiplex PCR. The profile shows hundreds of thousands of clones, about 14% of them singletons. The sequencing sample was made of naive CD4+ T cells from blood. The receptors stem from a young man with type 1 diabetes. The CDR3 runs from the conserved cysteine through the conserved F or W. D genes are given only for firm matches. Expanded clones are given a class, and other clones once, few, many or no size at all.

CDR3 length,J gene,D gene,V gene,clone size,CDR3 protein,CDR3 DNA
15,TRBJ2-7,TRBD2,TRBV4-1,NA,CASSHPASGRIEQYF,TGCGCCAGCAGCCACCCCGCTAGCGGGAGGATCGAGCAGTACTTC
14,TRBJ2-1,TRBD2,TRBV27,few,CASRPGTTVNEQFF,TGTGCCAGCAGGCCCGGGACTACTGTAAATGAGCAGTTCTTC
15,TRBJ2-1,NA,TRBV7-2,NA,CASSVSGTKGNEQFF,TGTGCCAGCAGCGTCTCCGGGACGAAGGGCAATGAGCAGTTCTTC
13,TRBJ1-5,NA,TRBV7-9,few,CASTTGNNQPQHF,TGTGCCAGCACCACCGGGAACAATCAGCCCCAGCATTTT
14,TRBJ2-3,TRBD1,TRBV6-5,few,CAIQDRARGDTQYF,TGTGCCATCCAGGACAGGGCCCGTGGAGATACGCAGTATTTT
15,TRBJ2-1,TRBD2,TRBV25-1,NA,CASSGLAGGPHEQFF,TGTGCCAGCAGTGGCCTAGCGGGAGGGCCGCATGAGCAGTTCTTC
13,TRBJ2-5,NA,TRBV2,NA,CASSYQEQETQYF,TGTGCCAGCAGTTATCAGGAGCAAGAGACCCAGTACTTC
14,TRBJ2-5,NA,TRBV5-1,NA,CASRRSPVQETQYF,TGCGCCAGCAGACGGTCCCCAGTCCAAGAGACCCAGTACTTC
16,TRBJ1-5,NA,TRBV4-3,few,CASSQQHRGSNQPQHF,TGCGCCAGCAGCCAGCAACACCGCGGTAGCAATCAGCCCCAGCATTTT
14,TRBJ1-2,NA,TRBV27,few,CASSLSGRAYGYTF,TGTGCCAGCAGTTTATCGGGAAGGGCGTATGGCTACACCTTC
15,TRBJ2-1,NA,TRBV25-1,NA,CASSDRVAAYNEQFF,TGTGCCAGCAGTGATCGGGTCGCAGCGTACAATGAGCAGTTCTTC
12,TRBJ1-2,NA,TRBV7-9,NA,CASSPGGYGYTF,TGTGCCAGCAGCCCGGGGGGCTATGGCTACACCTTC
16,TRBJ1-5,NA,TRBV4-1,NA,CASSQDPQGSNQPQHF,TGCGCCAGCAGCCAAGATCCCCAGGGGAGTAATCAGCCCCAGCATTTT
15,TRBJ2-2,NA,TRBV7-9,NA,CASSLFRDFTGELFF,TGTGCCAGCAGCTTATTCCGGGACTTCACCGGGGAGCTGTTTTTT
15,TRBJ2-7,TRBD2,TRBV4-1,few,CASSRGLAGEYEQYF,TGCGCCAGCAGCCGAGGACTAGCGGGAGAGTACGAGCAGTACTTC
13,TRBJ1-2,NA,TRBV27,NA,CASRAGRDRGYTF,TGTGCCAGCAGAGCGGGACGAGATAGGGGCTACACCTTC
14,TRBJ2-3,NA,TRBV30,NA,CAWSAGTSTDTQYF,TGTGCCTGGAGTGCCGGGACGTCAACAGATACGCAGTATTTT
13,TRBJ1-3,NA,TRBV30,few,CAWKTASGNTIYF,TGTGCCTGGAAAACAGCCTCTGGAAACACCATATATTTT
17,TRBJ2-3,TRBD2,TRBV5-1,few,CASSSTGTSGGTDTQYF,TGCGCCAGCAGCTCCACCGGGACTAGCGGGGGGACAGATACGCAGTATTTT
14,TRBJ1-6,NA,TRBV9,few,CASSEQGGNSPLHF,TGTGCCAGCAGCGAACAGGGTGGCAATTCACCCCTCCACTTT
16,TRBJ1-6,NA,TRBV11-2,NA,CASSLAPGAIYSPLHF,TGTGCCAGCAGCTTAGCCCCAGGGGCGATATATTCACCCCTCCACTTT
18,TRBJ1-3,NA,TRBV9,NA,CASSVAGSSFDSGNTIYF,TGTGCCAGCAGCGTCGCCGGGTCTTCTTTCGACTCTGGAAACACCATATATTTT
18,TRBJ2-1,TRBD2,TRBV7-9,NA,CASSLVSLTSGGFHEQFF,TGTGCCAGCAGCTTAGTATCCCTTACTAGCGGAGGGTTCCATGAGCAGTTCTTC
14,TRBJ1-2,NA,TRBV6-6,few,CASSYGEGPYGYTF,TGTGCCAGCAGTTACGGAGAGGGCCCCTATGGCTACACCTTC
17,TRBJ1-2,NA,TRBV4-2,NA,CASSLRQPKSGNYGYTF,TGTGCCAGCAGCCTAAGACAGCCCAAAAGTGGTAACTATGGCTACACCTTC
14,TRBJ2-1,NA,TRBV5-1,few,CASSLLTGDNEQFF,TGCGCCAGCAGCTTGTTGACGGGCGACAATGAGCAGTTCTTC
16,TRBJ2-1,TRBD2,TRBV5-1,NA,CASSLAGTISYNEQFF,TGCGCCAGCAGCTTGGCTGGGACTATCTCCTACAATGAGCAGTTCTTC
15,TRBJ1-1,TRBD1,TRBV28,NA,CASSPPGQGDTEAFF,TGTGCCAGCAGTCCCCCGGGACAGGGCGACACTGAAGCTTTCTTT